This passage covers 27 T cell receptor beta chains from one sample sequenced in a study of blood T cell repertoires in COVID-19 (dated by TCRdb to 2020 to 2022). The library was generated by the immunoSEQ multiplex PCR assay. TCRdb obtained this table from immuneACCESS and retained in-frame rearrangements with V and J assigned. These tables miss some clones; where compared with another copy, unresolved V genes account for less than half of the shortfall, and the remainder is unexplained. This sample lists around 250,000 clones; around 83% were detected once. Jointly, the top ten make up about 1.5% of the sample. The specimen was peripheral blood. The source is a woman aged 40 to 55 who had recovered from COVID-19.

The chain couples TRBV28 to TRBJ1-2; possibly TRBD1 for D (5 bases). Trimming took off 2 bases at V and 6 bases at J, with 10 bases between the two ends. The germline gives CDR1 MDHEN, CDR2 SYDVKM. This CDR3 contains 13 residues. In DNA form, the CDR3 reads TGTGCCAGCAGTTTAACGACAGTCGATGGCTACACCTTC. Residues: CASSLTTVDGYTF.

The chain couples TRBV5-1 to TRBJ2-1; 8 nucleotides match TRBD1. The CDR3 runs 15 residues. CDR1 SGHRS and CDR2 YFSETQ come from the germline V gene. Trimming at V came to 5 bases and at J to 0 bases, leaving 4 bases not matched to a gene. CDR3 in DNA: TGCGCCAGCAGGTCAGGGGGCGGCTCCTACAATGAGCAGTTCTTC. Its translation: CASRSGGGSYNEQFF.

This clone was counted once. The chain joins TRBV30 to TRBJ1-5; D ambiguous. V shed 0 bases and J shed 7 bases, with 19 bases lying between them. CDR3 length: 16 amino acids. Per the germline V gene, CDR1 is GTSNPN and CDR2 is SVGIG (reference sequence). The CDR3 DNA reads TGTGCCTGGAGTGTCCGAACCGGCCAGGCGGGCCAGCCCCAGCATTTT. Translation gives CAWSVRTGQAGQPQHF.

J is TRBJ1-5 and V is TRBV6-5; D is unresolved. This CDR3 spans 13 amino acids. CDR1 MNHEY and CDR2 SVGAGI come from the germline V gene. V was shortened by 7 bases and J by 2 bases, with 9 bases between the two germline ends. CDR3 loop: CASNPSGNQPQHF. In nucleotides, the CDR3 is TGTGCCAGCAATCCGTCCGGCAATCAGCCCCAGCATTTT.

The CDR3 loop reads CASSLLGQGDGYTF. The CDR3 bases are TGTGCCAGCAGCCTACTTGGACAGGGGGATGGCTACACCTTC. The chain carries TRBV7-9 and TRBJ1-2, with 10 bases identical to TRBD1. This CDR3 is 14 amino acids long. Germline CDR1 SEHNR, CDR2 FQNEAQ (reference sequence). Trimming cost V 5 bases and J 6 bases; bases outside gene matches: 6.

The chain carries TRBV29-1 and TRBJ2-3; 9 bases match TRBD1. The germline V gene encodes CDR1 SQVTM and CDR2 ANQGSEA. This CDR3 contains 14 residues. The ends lost 6 bases at V and 4 bases at J; junction bases unmatched: 8. The CDR3, as DNA: TGCAGCGTGGGTGGACAGGGGTCTGCAGATACGCAGTATTTT. This gives the protein CSVGGQGSADTQYF.

The genes are TRBV6-5 and TRBJ2-1; 8 bases align to TRBD2. The CDR3 loop spans 14 amino acids. V was clipped by 4 bases and J by 2 bases; unmatched bases: 1. Looked up from germline, CDR1 is MNHEY and CDR2 is SVGAGI. The CDR3 reads CASSWTSPYNEQFF. CDR3 DNA sequence: TGTGCCAGCAGTTGGACTAGCCCCTACAATGAGCAGTTCTTC.

The chain has TRBV5-5 and TRBJ1-1; D ambiguous. With 2 bases removed from V and 7 bases from J, the gap between germline ends came to 12 bases. The CDR3 runs 13 residues. Looked up from germline, CDR1 is SGHKS and CDR2 is YYEKEE (reference sequence). The CDR3 loop is CASSFNGVGEAFF. CDR3 DNA sequence: TGTGCCAGCAGCTTTAACGGGGTGGGTGAAGCTTTCTTT.

The rearrangement links TRBV3-1 (or the pseudogene TRBV3-2) to TRBJ2-2; D is perhaps TRBD1 (5 bases). Germline V gene lookup returns CDR1 LGHDT and CDR2 YNNKEL (reference sequence). CDR3 length: 15 amino acids. With 3 bases removed from V and 4 bases from J, the gap between germline ends came to 12 bases. The chain's CDR3 is CASSHGAPTTGELFF. The CDR3 DNA reads TGTGCCAGCAGCCATGGGGCGCCGACCACCGGGGAGCTGTTTTTT.

The chain employs TRBV5-1 and TRBJ2-1, with 8 bases matching TRBD1. Germline-derived CDR1 and CDR2 are SGHRS and YFSETQ. V shed 4 bases and J 5 bases; nucleotides not matched to a gene: 8. This CDR3 has 15 residues. As DNA, the CDR3 is TGCGCCAGCAGCATGTTTGGGACAGGTGACAATGAGCAGTTCTTC. Encoded protein: CASSMFGTGDNEQFF.

The rearrangement links TRBV7-2 to TRBJ2-7; 11 bases fit TRBD1. Trimming took 1 base from V and 2 from J; bases not matched to a gene: 1. There are 15 residues in the CDR3. Per the germline V gene, CDR1 is SGHTA and CDR2 is FQGNSA. The CDR3 DNA reads TGTGCCAGCAGCTTAGGGGACAGGGGGGCCTACGAGCAGTACTTC. It is translated as CASSLGDRGAYEQYF.

The rearrangement joins TRBV5-4 to TRBJ1-4, with D perhaps matching TRBD1 (5 bases). Germline values: CDR1 SGHNT, CDR2 YYREEE (reference sequence). Trimming stripped 4 bases from V and 8 bases from J, with 15 bases between. This CDR3 is 14 amino acids long. The CDR3 DNA follows: TGTGCCAGCAGCGATCAGGGTGGGTCGGAAAAACTGTTTTTT. Translated: CASSDQGGSEKLFF.

This clone showed up just once. The genes are TRBV28 and TRBJ1-2; 7 nucleotides match TRBD1. The length of the CDR3 is 14 residues. Germline CDR1 is MDHEN and CDR2 is SYDVKM. The trim removed 7 bases at V and 4 bases at J, leaving 9 bases unmatched. CDR3 in amino acids: CASTYGTDPYGYTF. The CDR3 nucleotides read TGTGCCAGCACCTACGGGACAGATCCCTATGGCTACACCTTC.

V and J are TRBV28 and TRBJ2-3, with 7 positions matching TRBD1. The CDR3 is made up of 15 amino acids. Germline lookup yields CDR1 MDHEN and CDR2 SYDVKM. Trimming cost V 8 bases and J 1 base; bases outside gene matches: 9. The CDR3 DNA is TGTGCCAGCGGAAGTTCCGGGACAGGCACAGATACGCAGTATTTT. Its translation: CASGSSGTGTDTQYF.

The V and J genes are TRBV3-1 (or the pseudogene TRBV3-2) and TRBJ2-2, with a weak D call TRBD2 (5 bases). This CDR3 contains 15 residues. Trimming cost V 4 bases and J 8 bases, with 17 bases left between them. CDR1 and CDR2 from the germline V gene are LGHDT and YNNKEL (reference sequence). This CDR3 is CASSRRPSGSGELFF. CDR3 DNA: TGTGCCAGCAGCCGAAGACCATCGGGGTCTGGGGAGCTGTTTTTT.

The chain has TRBV18 and TRBJ1-1; the D gene is possibly TRBD1 (5 bases). The CDR3 is made up of 13 amino acids. With 4 bases removed from V and 0 bases from J, the gap between germline ends came to 6 bases. Germline CDR1 is KGHSH and CDR2 is LQKENI. CDR3 nucleotides: TGTGCCAGCTCACTGACAGTGAACACTGAAGCTTTCTTT. Amino acid sequence: CASSLTVNTEAFF.

The chain joins TRBV28 to TRBJ2-1, with D possibly matching TRBD2 (5 bases). The CDR3 has 14 residues. V lost 5 bases to trimming and J lost 13 bases, with 21 bases between them. The germline V gene encodes CDR1 MDHEN and CDR2 SYDVKM. The CDR3 DNA reads as TGTGCCAGCAGTCCAGCGACTACATCTCAACTCCAGTTCTTC. Amino acid sequence: CASSPATTSQLQFF. The full variable domain, its missing parts supplied by reference TRBV28 and TRBJ2-1, is DVKVTQSSRYLVKRTGEKVFLECVQDMDHENMFWYRQDPGLGLRLIYFSYDVKMKEKGDIPEGYSVSREKKERFSLILESASTNQTSMYLCASSPATTSQLQFFGPGTRLTVL.

The rearrangement joins TRBV24-1 to TRBJ1-5, with 8 bases matching TRBD1. Trimming at V came to 4 bases and at J to 7 bases, leaving 5 bases not matched to a gene. This CDR3 has 14 residues. The germline CDR1 and CDR2 sequences are KGHDR and SFDVKD. The chain's CDR3 is CATSDRTGFQPQHF. The CDR3, as DNA: TGTGCCACCAGTGACAGGACAGGGTTCCAGCCCCAGCATTTT.

A remark on this clone: Other nucleotide sequences from this sample produce the same CDR3. The rearrangement joins TRBV30 to TRBJ1-1; TRBD1 might be the D (5 bases). V lost 2 bases, J lost 2 bases, and 9 bases lay in between. This CDR3 region has 13 residues. Germline V lookup: CDR1 GTSNPN, CDR2 SVGIG (reference sequence). The CDR3 region is CAWSRQGNTEAFF. Written as DNA, the CDR3 is TGTGCCTGGAGTCGGCAGGGAAACACTGAAGCTTTCTTT.

The genes are TRBV2 and TRBJ2-3, with D possibly being TRBD1 (5 bases). The germline CDR1 and CDR2 sequences are SNHLY and FYNNEI. The CDR3 has 13 amino acids. Deletions cut 5 bases from V and 2 bases from J, with 8 bases between. Written as DNA, the CDR3 is TGTGCCAGCAGTAGCAGGGTCACAGATACGCAGTATTTT. Translating gives CASSSRVTDTQYF.

V and J are TRBV2 and TRBJ1-5, with a possible D match to TRBD1 (6 bases). CDR3 length equals 14 residues. Per germline, CDR1 SNHLY and CDR2 FYNNEI. V lost 2 bases, J lost 7 bases, and 12 bases lay in between. CDR3 sequence: CASSEQGTEQPQHF. The CDR3, as DNA: TGTGCCAGCAGTGAACAGGGGACGGAGCAGCCCCAGCATTTT.

This clone was observed a single time. The V and J genes are TRBV7-2 and TRBJ2-7; 7 bases agree with TRBD2. Germline V gives CDR1 SGHTA, CDR2 FQGNSA. The CDR3 contains 15 residues. V shed 5 bases and J 1 base; nucleotides not matched to a gene: 8. Here the CDR3 reads CASSPLPGLSYEQYF. In DNA form, the CDR3 reads TGTGCCAGCAGCCCTCTTCCGGGACTATCCTACGAGCAGTACTTC.

The V gene is TRBV6-1, the J gene TRBJ1-2; D is perhaps TRBD1 (6 bases). With 0 bases removed from V and 4 bases from J, the gap between germline ends came to 15 bases. The CDR3 loop spans 16 amino acids. Germline CDR1 MNHNS, CDR2 SASEGT. CDR3 sequence reads: CASSEAWSGDFYGYTF. CDR3 coding DNA: TGTGCCAGCAGTGAAGCTTGGTCAGGGGATTTCTATGGCTACACCTTC.

The genes are TRBV5-1 and TRBJ2-5; D not certain. Trimming left V 0 bases short and J 5 bases short, with 11 bases between. CDR1 and CDR2 from the germline V gene are SGHRS and YFSETQ. The CDR3 sequence is 14 residues long. The CDR3 DNA reads as TGCGCCAGCAGCTTGGCTCCAGCCAGGGAGACCCAGTACTTC. Its protein product is CASSLAPARETQYF. The entire variable domain, with the rest obtained from reference TRBV5-1 and TRBJ2-5, is as follows: KAGVTQTPRYLIKTRGQQVTLSCSPISGHRSVSWYQQTPGQGLQFLFEYFSETQRNKGNFPGRFSGRQFSNSRSEMNVSTLELGDSALYLCASSLAPARETQYFGPGTRLLVL.

The chain employs TRBV30 and TRBJ2-3; 10 bases align to TRBD2. The CDR3 totals 16 residues. The trim removed 5 bases at V and 1 base at J, leaving 9 bases unmatched. Germline CDR1 is GTSNPN and CDR2 is SVGIG (reference sequence). CDR3 residues: CAWSFGSGGGTDTQYF. CDR3 coding DNA: TGTGCCTGGTCCTTCGGGAGCGGGGGGGGCACAGATACGCAGTATTTT.

The J gene is TRBJ2-5, the V gene TRBV11-3; 7 nucleotides align to TRBD2. Trimming at V came to 4 bases and at J to 4 bases, leaving 6 bases not matched to a gene. CDR1 and CDR2 from the germline V gene are SGHNT and YENEEA. The CDR3 is made up of 14 amino acids. The CDR3 DNA is TGTGCCAGCAGCTCACGGGGGGTCGGAGAGACCCAGTACTTC. Translation: CASSSRGVGETQYF.

This chain joins TRBV11-2 and TRBJ1-4; D perhaps matches TRBD1 (5 bases). The CDR3 is 17 amino acids. V lost 1 base to trimming and J lost 5 bases, with 17 bases between them. Germline V CDR1 and CDR2: SGHAT, FQNNGV. Here the CDR3 DNA reads TGTGCCAGCAGCTTAGGGCGTGGGGCGACGCGAAATGAAAAACTGTTTTTT. As protein: CASSLGRGATRNEKLFF.